A selection of T cell receptor beta chains follows, all from one sample in a study of beta chain features in type 1 diabetes. Libraries were prepared by immunoSEQ multiplex PCR; TCRdb keeps only in-frame clonotypes and omits some of them. Altogether about 650,000 clones are present, around 12% being singletons, with the ten largest covering approximately 0.11%. The specimen was naive CD4+ T cells from blood. These TCRs come from a man younger than 40 with type 1 diabetes. CDR3s include the opening cysteine and the closing phenylalanine or tryptophan. D genes are given only for firm matches. Clone size, where shown, is once, few, many, or a class for clones that have expanded.

>TRBJ2-7|15|few|.|TRBV7-2
CASSLDSRGPYEQYF
TGTGCCAGCAGCTTAGACTCGCGGGGCCCGTACGAGCAGTACTTC
>TRBJ1-4|16|few|.|TRBV14
CASSHWSPATNEKLFF
TGTGCCAGCAGCCACTGGAGCCCCGCAACTAATGAAAAACTGTTTTTT
>TRBJ2-1|12|.|.|TRBV7-9
CASSFSEGEQFF
TGTGCCAGCAGCTTCTCCGAAGGTGAGCAGTTCTTC
>TRBJ2-1|16|few|TRBD2|TRBV5-4
CASSLVHSGGYNEQFF
TGTGCCAGCAGCTTGGTTCATAGCGGGGGTTACAATGAGCAGTTCTTC
>TRBJ1-2|12|.|TRBD1|TRBV29-1
CSVGVPGGGYTF
TGCAGCGTTGGCGTGCCAGGGGGTGGCTACACCTTC
>TRBJ2-7|13|few|.|TRBV2
CASRVVGVYEQYF
TGTGCCAGCAGGGTTGTGGGGGTCTACGAGCAGTACTTC
>TRBJ1-4|11|few|.|TRBV20-1
CSASDHEKLFF
TGCAGTGCTTCCGACCATGAAAAACTGTTTTTT
>TRBJ2-2|18|few|.|TRBV4-3
CASSQEYADWTNTGELFF
TGCGCCAGCAGCCAAGAATACGCGGACTGGACGAACACCGGGGAGCTGTTTTTT
>TRBJ1-3|16|.|.|TRBV25-1
CASSEPRGVGGNTIYF
TGTGCCAGCAGTGAACCCCGGGGGGTCGGTGGAAACACCATATATTTT
>TRBJ2-4|15|.|TRBD1|TRBV6-5
CASSSRGLGKNIQYF
TGTGCCAGCAGTTCCAGGGGGCTCGGCAAAAACATTCAGTACTTC
>TRBJ2-3|14|few|.|TRBV9
CASSVVGERDTQYF
TGTGCCAGCAGCGTAGTGGGCGAGCGAGATACGCAGTATTTT
>TRBJ2-3|13|.|.|TRBV30
CAWSGSLSDTQYF
TGTGCCTGGAGTGGCTCTTTATCAGATACGCAGTATTTT
>TRBJ1-4|14|few|TRBD1|TRBV7-9
CASTAQGAAEKLFF
TGTGCCAGCACCGCACAGGGGGCTGCTGAAAAACTGTTTTTT
>TRBJ2-3|13|few|TRBD2|TRBV4-2
CASRGGSTDTQYF
TGTGCCAGTCGGGGGGGCAGCACAGATACGCAGTATTTT
>TRBJ2-5|16|few|.|TRBV5-6
CASSLAPSGSQETQYF
TGTGCCAGCAGCTTGGCTCCAAGTGGCAGCCAAGAGACCCAGTACTTC
>TRBJ1-3|13|few|.|TRBV30
CAFGGSSGKTIYF
TGTGCCTTTGGAGGGAGCTCTGGAAAGACCATATATTTT
>TRBJ1-2|14|once|.|TRBV6-5
CASSQRRGSDGYTF
TGTGCCAGCAGCCAAAGACGGGGGTCGGATGGCTACACCTTC
>TRBJ2-5|13|.|.|TRBV30
CAWSRSYQETQYF
TGTGCCTGGAGTAGATCGTACCAAGAGACCCAGTACTTC
>TRBJ2-3|15|.|.|TRBV5-1
CASSLDTASTDTQYF
TGCGCCAGCAGCTTGGATACAGCTAGCACAGATACGCAGTATTTT
>TRBJ1-6|16|.|.|TRBV11-2
CASSRNPGTANSPLHF
TGTGCCAGCAGCCGTAACCCAGGGACCGCGAATTCACCCCTCCACTTT
>TRBJ1-6|12|.|.|TRBV28
CASTSRSSPLHF
TGTGCCAGTACCTCTAGGTCTTCACCCCTCCACTTT
>TRBJ2-1|14|.|.|TRBV7-9
CASRANAGLNEQFF
TGTGCCAGCAGAGCTAACGCTGGGCTCAATGAGCAGTTCTTC
>TRBJ1-1|15|.|TRBD1|TRBV7-8
CASSLVGQVGTEAFF
TGTGCCAGCAGCTTAGTAGGACAGGTGGGCACTGAAGCTTTCTTT
>TRBJ1-1|12|.|.|TRBV25-1
CASSEGGREAFF
TGTGCCAGCAGTGAGGGCGGACGTGAAGCTTTCTTT
>TRBJ2-2|14|few|.|TRBV18
CASSPTVNTGELFF
TGTGCCAGCTCACCGACAGTAAACACCGGGGAGCTGTTTTTT
>TRBJ2-1|15|.|TRBD1|TRBV19
CASTRTGPRYNEQFF
TGTGCCAGTACTCGGACAGGGCCAAGATACAATGAGCAGTTCTTC
>TRBJ2-3|16|few|.|TRBV4-3
CASSQEFTGGPDTQYF
TGCGCCAGCAGCCAAGAGTTTACGGGGGGCCCGGATACGCAGTATTTT
>TRBJ2-7|16|few|.|TRBV9
CASSVADGGDTYEQYF
TGTGCCAGCAGCGTAGCTGATGGCGGTGACACCTACGAGCAGTACTTC
>TRBJ1-2|14|.|.|TRBV30
CAWSIGLITGGYTF
TGTGCCTGGAGTATAGGGTTAATTACGGGAGGCTACACCTTC
>TRBJ1-1|14|.|.|TRBV5-6
CASSLDRLNTEAFF
TGTGCCAGCAGCTTGGACAGGCTGAACACTGAAGCTTTCTTT
>TRBJ1-5|15|few|TRBD1|TRBV5-6
CASSLGQGFDQPQHF
TGTGCCAGCAGCTTGGGACAGGGGTTTGATCAGCCCCAGCATTTT
>TRBJ2-4|13|few|TRBD1|TRBV29-1
CSVQQGNKNIQYF
TGCAGCGTACAACAGGGGAACAAAAACATTCAGTACTTC
>TRBJ2-5|15|.|.|TRBV7-2
CASSLGSQGQETQYF
TGTGCCAGCAGCTTAGGGTCGCAGGGCCAAGAGACCCAGTACTTC
>TRBJ2-2|13|few|TRBD1|TRBV7-8
CASSFDREGELFF
TGTGCCAGCAGCTTCGACAGGGAGGGGGAGCTGTTTTTT
>TRBJ2-1|18|.|TRBD2|TRBV27
CASTLRPNSGLEANEQFF
TGTGCCAGCACCCTAAGACCTAATTCGGGACTAGAAGCCAATGAGCAGTTCTTC
>TRBJ2-1|12|few|.|TRBV7-2
CASSLRRNEQFF
TGTGCCAGCAGCTTAAGGCGAAATGAGCAGTTCTTC
>TRBJ2-5|16|few|TRBD1|TRBV5-1
CASSSRDRGNWETQYF
TGCGCCAGCAGCTCCCGGGACAGGGGAAATTGGGAGACCCAGTACTTC
>TRBJ2-6|14|few|.|TRBV18
CASSPPNGANVLTF
TGTGCCAGCTCACCACCTAATGGGGCCAACGTCCTGACTTTC
>TRBJ2-7|15|few|.|TRBV19
CASSMGRGFAYEQYF
TGTGCCAGTAGTATGGGGAGGGGGTTCGCCTACGAGCAGTACTTC
>TRBJ2-1|14|few|.|TRBV30
CAWTGTSSYNEQFF
TGTGCCTGGACCGGGACGAGCTCCTACAATGAGCAGTTCTTC
>TRBJ2-5|11|.|.|TRBV5-1
CASRAQETQYF
TGCGCCAGCAGAGCCCAAGAGACCCAGTACTTC
>TRBJ2-1|15|few|TRBD1|TRBV5-1
CASSLGDRGPDEQFF
TGCGCCAGCAGCTTGGGTGACAGGGGGCCTGATGAGCAGTTCTTC
>TRBJ2-2|14|.|TRBD2|TRBV7-2
CASSLTGGAGELFF
TGTGCCAGCAGCTTAACCGGGGGGGCCGGGGAGCTGTTTTTT
>TRBJ2-5|10|.|.|TRBV29-1
CSAGGQTQYF
TGCAGTGCAGGGGGGCAGACCCAGTACTTC
>TRBJ1-1|17|few|TRBD1|TRBV23-1
CASSQGSRTGINTEAFF
TGCGCCAGCAGTCAAGGGTCTCGGACAGGGATTAACACTGAAGCTTTCTTT
>TRBJ1-2|14|.|.|TRBV6-5
CASRTGTVPYGYTF
TGTGCCAGCAGAACCGGGACCGTTCCTTATGGCTACACCTTC
>TRBJ2-6|19|few|TRBD1|TRBV29-1
CSVAAAPGQGGSGANVLTF
TGCAGCGTTGCAGCCGCACCGGGACAGGGCGGCTCTGGGGCCAACGTCCTGACTTTC
>TRBJ1-3|15|few|.|TRBV9
CASSVVWGSGNTIYF
TGTGCCAGCAGCGTAGTATGGGGCTCTGGAAACACCATATATTTT
>TRBJ2-2|16|.|.|TRBV5-1
CASSLRGHSNTGELFF
TGCGCCAGCAGCTTGAGGGGTCACTCGAACACCGGGGAGCTGTTTTTT
>TRBJ2-7|14|once|.|TRBV6-5
CASSYDPGLYEQYF
TGTGCCAGCAGTTACGATCCAGGGCTCTACGAGCAGTACTTC
>TRBJ2-4|13|few|.|TRBV19
CASMGIAKNIQYF
TGTGCCAGTATGGGTATAGCCAAAAACATTCAGTACTTC
>TRBJ2-2|17|.|.|TRBV7-7
CASSLGGLGPNTGELFF
TGTGCTAGCAGCTTAGGTGGCTTGGGTCCTAACACCGGGGAGCTGTTTTTT
>TRBJ1-3|12|few|.|TRBV7-9
CASRFNSNTIYF
TGTGCCAGCAGGTTCAATTCAAACACCATATATTTT
>TRBJ2-5|13|few|.|TRBV7-3
CASSPEIQETQYF
TGTGCCAGCAGCCCAGAGATCCAAGAGACCCAGTACTTC
>TRBJ1-2|13|.|.|TRBV19
CASSIRGNIGYTF
TGTGCCAGTAGTATCCGGGGGAATATAGGCTACACCTTC
>TRBJ1-4|15|few|.|TRBV5-1
CASSFTRATNEKLFF
TGCGCCAGCAGCTTTACTCGTGCAACTAATGAAAAACTGTTTTTT
>TRBJ1-2|14|few|TRBD1|TRBV5-1
CASSFGTGGLGYTF
TGCGCCAGCAGCTTTGGGACAGGGGGCCTTGGCTACACCTTC